Included here is one T cell receptor (beta chain) sequence, with context. Its antigen is unknown. The germline CDR1 and CDR2 sequences are MNHEY and SVGAGI. The CDR3 has 14 amino acids. V was clipped by 6 bases and J by 4 bases, with 13 bases between them. The data derive from a study of T cell responses to AZD1222 COVID-19 vaccine. Findings of the study overall: Clonal diversity was possibly underestimated, and the donors were mostly white British, with more females. Spike-specific TCR breadth and depth grew following two AZD1222 doses.

The data were produced by immunoSEQ multiplex PCR, yet TCRdb's version contains in-frame clones alone and is incomplete. The table shows tens of thousands of clones, with about 90% occurring only once. This clonotype was sampled from an adult in good health. V is TRBV6-5 and J is TRBJ2-1; weak D call: TRBD2 (6 bases). Sample: peripheral blood, taken on day 0 of AZD1222 vaccination. CDR3 residues: CASSVTGSYNEQFF. CDR3 coding DNA: TGTGCCAGCAGCGTTACCGGGAGTTACAATGAGCAGTTCTTC.